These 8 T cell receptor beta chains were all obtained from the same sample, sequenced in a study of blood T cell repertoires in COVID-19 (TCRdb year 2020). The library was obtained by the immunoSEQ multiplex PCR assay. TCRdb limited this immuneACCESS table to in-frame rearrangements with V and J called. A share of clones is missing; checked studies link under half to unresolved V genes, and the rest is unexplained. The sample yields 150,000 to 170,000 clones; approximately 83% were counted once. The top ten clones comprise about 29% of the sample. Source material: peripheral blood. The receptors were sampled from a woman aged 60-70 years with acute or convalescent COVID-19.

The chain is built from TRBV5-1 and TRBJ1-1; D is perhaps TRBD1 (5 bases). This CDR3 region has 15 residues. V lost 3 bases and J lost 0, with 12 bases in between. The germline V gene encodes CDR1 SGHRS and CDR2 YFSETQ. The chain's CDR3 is CASSSNPGLNTEAFF. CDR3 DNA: TGCGCCAGCAGCTCCAATCCAGGGTTGAACACTGAAGCTTTCTTT.

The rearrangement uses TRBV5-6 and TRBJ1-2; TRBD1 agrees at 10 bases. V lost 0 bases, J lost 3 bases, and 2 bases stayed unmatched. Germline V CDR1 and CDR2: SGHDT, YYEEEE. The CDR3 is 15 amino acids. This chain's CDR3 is CASSLEGTGDYGYTF. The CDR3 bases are TGTGCCAGCAGCTTGGAAGGGACAGGGGACTATGGCTACACCTTC.

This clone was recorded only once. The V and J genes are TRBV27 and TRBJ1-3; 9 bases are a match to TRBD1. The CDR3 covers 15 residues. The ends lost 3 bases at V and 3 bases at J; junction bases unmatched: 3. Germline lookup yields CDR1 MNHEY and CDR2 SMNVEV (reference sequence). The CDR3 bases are TGTGCCAGCAGTTTGGGGACAGGGAATGGAAACACCATATATTTT. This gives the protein CASSLGTGNGNTIYF.

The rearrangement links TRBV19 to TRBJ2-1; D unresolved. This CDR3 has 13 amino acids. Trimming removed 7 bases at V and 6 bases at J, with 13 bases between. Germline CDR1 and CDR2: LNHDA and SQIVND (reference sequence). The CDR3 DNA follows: TGTGCCAGTAACGGTTTTGGAGTCAATGAGCAGTTCTTC. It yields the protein CASNGFGVNEQFF.

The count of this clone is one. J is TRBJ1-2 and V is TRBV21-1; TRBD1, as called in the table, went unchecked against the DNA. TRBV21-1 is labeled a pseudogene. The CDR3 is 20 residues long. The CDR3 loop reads CASSNRTGFGHRRANYGYTF. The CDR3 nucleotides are TGTGCCAGCAGCAACCGTACAGGTTTCGGGCATCGAAGAGCTAACTATGGCTACACCTTC.

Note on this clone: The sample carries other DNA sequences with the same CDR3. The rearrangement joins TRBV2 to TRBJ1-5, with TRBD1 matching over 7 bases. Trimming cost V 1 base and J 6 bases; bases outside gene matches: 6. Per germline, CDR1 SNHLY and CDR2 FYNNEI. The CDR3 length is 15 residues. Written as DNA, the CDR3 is TGTGCCAGCAGTGAAGATTGGACAGGCGGTCAGCCCCAGCATTTT. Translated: CASSEDWTGGQPQHF.

This CDR3 reads CASSLTGEEGNTIYF. Written as DNA, the CDR3 is TGTGCCAGCAGCTTGACAGGGGAGGAGGGAAACACCATATATTTT. This chain links TRBV5-5 with TRBJ1-3; 7 bases fit TRBD1. The V segment lost 1 base and the J segment 4 bases; nucleotides outside the gene matches: 5. The CDR3 is 15 amino acids. Germline assignment: CDR1 SGHKS and CDR2 YYEKEE (reference sequence). Full variable domain (missing parts from reference TRBV5-5 and TRBJ1-3): DAGVTQSPTHLIKTRGQQVTLRCSPISGHKSVSWYQQVLGQGPQFIFQYYEKEERGRGNFPDRFSARQFPNYSSELNVNALLLGDSALYLCASSLTGEEGNTIYFGEGSWLTVV.

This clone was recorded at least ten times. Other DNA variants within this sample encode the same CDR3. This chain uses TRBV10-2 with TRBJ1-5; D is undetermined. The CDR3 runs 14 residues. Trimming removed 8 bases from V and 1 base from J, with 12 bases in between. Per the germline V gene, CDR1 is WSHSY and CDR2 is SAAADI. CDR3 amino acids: CASREGGSNQPQHF. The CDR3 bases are TGCGCCAGCCGGGAGGGCGGAAGCAATCAGCCCCAGCATTTT.